One sample yielded the 27 T cell receptor beta chains listed below, sequenced in a study of control samples from healthy donors and cancer patients. Produced via immunoSEQ multiplex PCR; TCRdb's table is partial and in-frame only. The table has 94,000 or so clones, approximately 84% seen once. Sample: PBMCs. Receptors originate from an older man with lung cancer.

The CDR3 is CATQTGRNGYTF. DNA for the CDR3: TGTGCCACCCAGACAGGGCGGAATGGCTACACCTTC. The chain combines TRBV30 with TRBJ1-2; 7 bases match TRBD1. Trimming took 8 bases from V and 6 from J; bases not matched to a gene: 9. The CDR3 covers 12 residues. Germline V CDR1 and CDR2: GTSNPN, SVGIG (reference sequence).

The chain employs TRBV6-5 and TRBJ1-5; 9 bases are shared with TRBD1. V dropped 6 bases and J dropped 6; count of bases not matched to a gene: 3. The V gene's germline CDR1 is MNHEY and CDR2 SVGAGI. The CDR3 spans 13 residues. In DNA, the CDR3 is TGTGCCAGCAGCTCGACAGGGGGTCAGCCCCAGCATTTT. This codes for CASSSTGGQPQHF.

The rearrangement links TRBV11-1 to TRBJ2-3; 8 bases match TRBD1. The CDR3 length is 15 residues. V lost 0 bases, J lost 4 bases, and 3 bases stayed unmatched. Germline V gives CDR1 SGHAT, CDR2 FQDESV (reference sequence). CDR3 protein: CASSLALQGADTQYF. In DNA, the CDR3 is TGTGCCAGCAGCTTAGCACTACAGGGGGCAGATACGCAGTATTTT.

The chain links TRBV18 to TRBJ1-2, with D uncertain. Trimming took off 5 bases at V and 7 bases at J, with 11 bases between the two ends. The CDR3 loop spans 12 amino acids. In germline, CDR1 is KGHSH, CDR2 LQKENI. The CDR3 is CASSAGTIGYTF. The CDR3 coding sequence is TGTGCCAGCTCAGCGGGCACGATTGGCTACACCTTC. The full variable domain, in which reference TRBV18 and TRBJ1-2 provide the parts outside the CDR3, is NAGVMQNPRHLVRRRGQEARLRCSPMKGHSHVYWYRQLPEEGLKFMVYLQKENIIDESGMPKERFSAEFPKEGPSILRIQQVVRGDSAAYFCASSAGTIGYTFGSGTRLTVV.

The CDR3 DNA reads TGTGCCAGCTCCACTTCACTAGAGACCCAGTACTTC. Translation: CASSTSLETQYF. The rearrangement links TRBV18 to TRBJ2-5; no clear D gene. The CDR3 length is 12 residues. V gave up 6 bases and J gave up 4 bases, with 9 bases separating them. Germline loops: CDR1 KGHSH, CDR2 LQKENI. Variable domain in full (rest from reference TRBV18 and TRBJ2-5): NAGVMQNPRHLVRRRGQEARLRCSPMKGHSHVYWYRQLPEEGLKFMVYLQKENIIDESGMPKERFSAEFPKEGPSILRIQQVVRGDSAAYFCASSTSLETQYFGPGTRLLVL.

This clone was observed a handful of times. This rearrangement joins TRBV7-6 to TRBJ2-7; a weak D match, TRBD1 (5 bases). The CDR3 has 15 residues. Germline CDR1 SGHVS, CDR2 FNYEAQ. Trimming removed 5 bases from V and 2 bases from J, with 16 bases in between. CDR3 amino acids: CASSANGQGTYEQYF. CDR3 DNA: TGTGCCAGCAGCGCCAACGGGCAGGGAACCTACGAGCAGTACTTC.

This chain links TRBV27 with TRBJ2-7; TRBD1 is a possible D gene (6 bases). V was shortened by 9 bases and J by 0 bases, with 24 bases between the two germline ends. The germline gives CDR1 MNHEY, CDR2 SMNVEV (reference sequence). The CDR3 contains 17 residues. The CDR3 coding sequence is TGTGCCAGGGAAAGAAAAAGACAGGCACGTTCCTCCTACGAGCAGTACTTC. It translates to CARERKRQARSSYEQYF.

This chain uses TRBV10-3 with TRBJ1-6; TRBD1 might be the D (6 bases). With 3 bases removed from V and 10 bases from J, the gap between germline ends came to 10 bases. This CDR3 has 13 residues. Germline V gene lookup returns CDR1 ENHRY and CDR2 SYGVKD. DNA for the CDR3: TGTGCCATCAGTGAAACAGGGCAATCACCCCTCCACTTT. Amino acid sequence: CAISETGQSPLHF.

This clone appeared a single time. The V gene is TRBV6-6, the J gene TRBJ2-7, with 7 nucleotides matching TRBD1. This CDR3 region has 14 residues. Unmatched junction bases numbered 5, after V lost 6 bases and J lost 0 bases. Germline V gives CDR1 MNHNY, CDR2 SVGAGI (reference sequence). The CDR3 loop reads CASSYGTASYEQYF. DNA for the CDR3: TGTGCCAGCAGCTACGGGACAGCCTCCTACGAGCAGTACTTC.

The CDR3 DNA follows: TGTGCCAGCAGTTACATATCGTCTGGGGCCAACGTCCTGACTTTC. It encodes CASSYISSGANVLTF. This chain uses TRBV6-5 with TRBJ2-6; D gene unclear. From germline, CDR1 is MNHEY and CDR2 SVGAGI. The V end lost 2 bases, the J end lost 1 base, and 6 bases lay between the germline ends. This CDR3 comprises 15 residues.

This rearrangement joins TRBV9 to TRBJ1-5; a possible D gene is TRBD1 (6 bases). The V gene lost 1 base and the J gene lost 5 bases, with 16 bases spanning the gap. The germline V gene encodes CDR1 SGDLS and CDR2 YYNGEE. The CDR3 length is 16 residues. The CDR3 loop reads CASSVQSGQLDQPQHF. The CDR3 coding sequence is TGTGCCAGCAGCGTACAAAGTGGACAGCTAGATCAGCCCCAGCATTTT.

The genes are TRBV24-1 and TRBJ2-5, with 9 bases that match TRBD1. This CDR3 spans 14 amino acids. The germline V gene has CDR1 KGHDR and CDR2 SFDVKD. Trimming removed 4 bases from V and 4 bases from J; junction bases left unmatched: 3. The CDR3: CATSDPTGGETQYF. CDR3 coding DNA: TGTGCCACCAGTGACCCGACAGGGGGAGAGACCCAGTACTTC.

This chain connects TRBV5-5 to TRBJ1-5; no reliable D call. The CDR3 extends over 14 amino acids. Per germline, CDR1 SGHKS and CDR2 YYEKEE (reference sequence). Trimming took off 0 bases at V and 7 bases at J, with 11 bases between the two ends. CDR3 protein: CASSLGSGFQPQHF. DNA for the CDR3: TGTGCCAGCAGCTTGGGTAGTGGGTTCCAGCCCCAGCATTTT.

This clone occurred a few times. The chain joins TRBV7-6 to TRBJ1-3, with 11 bases identical to TRBD1. The V gene's germline CDR1 is SGHVS and CDR2 FNYEAQ. The CDR3 covers 17 residues. Unmatched junction bases numbered 8, after V lost 3 bases and J lost 4 bases. The CDR3 region has the DNA TGTGCCAGCAGCTTGTTGGACAGGGGGCTGTCCGGAAACACCATATATTTT. Its protein is CASSLLDRGLSGNTIYF.

This chain links TRBV7-6 with TRBJ2-3; 8 positions agree with TRBD2. The CDR3 is 16 residues long. J was trimmed by 2 bases and V by 1 base; bases with no gene match: 5. The germline gives CDR1 SGHVS, CDR2 FNYEAQ. In nucleotides, the CDR3 is TGTGCCAGCAGCTTAGGGGTCGGGGGGGCCACAGATACGCAGTATTTT. Translated, it gives CASSLGVGGATDTQYF.

The gene calls are TRBV18 and TRBJ2-7, with no clear D. The V gene's germline CDR1 is KGHSH and CDR2 LQKENI. CDR3 length: 13 residues. V was trimmed by 6 bases and J by 1 base, leaving 10 bases between them. The CDR3 reads CASSESVSYEQYF. The CDR3 DNA reads TGTGCCAGCTCCGAGTCAGTATCCTACGAGCAGTACTTC. Variable domain in full (rest from reference TRBV18 and TRBJ2-7): NAGVMQNPRHLVRRRGQEARLRCSPMKGHSHVYWYRQLPEEGLKFMVYLQKENIIDESGMPKERFSAEFPKEGPSILRIQQVVRGDSAAYFCASSESVSYEQYFGPGTRLTVT.

V is TRBV9 and J is TRBJ1-6; D unresolved. V was clipped by 3 bases and J by 9 bases, with 10 bases between them. This CDR3 is built from 13 residues. Germline-derived CDR1 and CDR2 are SGDLS and YYNGEE. The CDR3 nucleotides are TGTGCCAGCAGCGACACATTGGGTTCACCCCTCCACTTT. Its translation: CASSDTLGSPLHF. The whole variable domain, remainder taken from reference TRBV9 and TRBJ1-6, is DSGVTQTPKHLITATGQRVTLRCSPRSGDLSVYWYQQSLDQGLQFLIQYYNGEERAKGNILERFSAQQFPDLHSELNLSSLELGDSALYFCASSDTLGSPLHFGNGTRLTVT.

The chain links TRBV4-3 to TRBJ1-2; TRBD1 aligns across 12 bases. The CDR3 runs to 16 residues. Germline V lookup: CDR1 LGHNA, CDR2 YSLEER. Trimming cost V 9 bases and J 4 bases; bases outside gene matches: 12. This CDR3 reads CASSSGTGGAGYGYTF. The CDR3, as DNA: TGCGCCAGTTCTTCCGGGACAGGGGGCGCGGGCTATGGCTACACCTTC.

This chain connects TRBV7-7 to TRBJ2-2; D uncertain. V was pared by 5 bases and J by 8 bases, with 9 bases between. The CDR3 runs to 12 residues. Germline CDR1 SSHAT, CDR2 FNYEAQ (reference sequence). The CDR3 reads CASSPGRGELFF. In DNA form, the CDR3 reads TGTGCCAGCAGCCCGGGTCGGGGGGAGCTGTTTTTT.

The rearrangement uses TRBV2 and TRBJ1-5; D is possibly TRBD1 (5 bases). Germline CDR1 SNHLY, CDR2 FYNNEI. Trimming pared 10 bases from V and 3 bases from J, leaving 16 bases between. CDR3 size: 14 residues. This chain's CDR3 is CATSPREYNQPQHF. The CDR3 coding sequence is TGTGCCACCAGCCCCAGGGAATACAATCAGCCCCAGCATTTT.

A few counts support this clone. This chain connects TRBV5-1 to TRBJ2-4, with 7 nucleotides matching TRBD2. With V trimmed by 0 bases and J by 6 bases, 6 bases remained unmatched. The CDR3 is 15 residues long. Germline V gene sequence: CDR1 SGHRS, CDR2 YFSETQ. The CDR3 coding sequence is TGCGCCAGCAGCTTGGGTTCAGGGAGGGGAAACATTCAGTACTTC. The encoded protein is CASSLGSGRGNIQYF.

The V call is TRBV12-5, the J call TRBJ1-1; 8 bases fit TRBD1. This CDR3 region has 13 residues. Germline V lookup: CDR1 LGHNT, CDR2 FRNRAP. V was clipped by 4 bases and J by 4 bases; unmatched bases: 2. CDR3 loop: CASGSDRGTEAFF. The CDR3 nucleotides are TGTGCTAGTGGTTCCGACAGGGGCACTGAAGCTTTCTTT. Looking up the rest from reference TRBV12-5 and TRBJ1-1 gives the full variable domain: DARVTQTPRHKVTEMGQEVTMRCQPILGHNTVFWYRQTMMQGLELLAYFRNRAPLDDSGMPKDRFSAEMPDATLATLKIQPSEPRDSAVYFCASGSDRGTEAFFGQGTRLTVV.

On this clone: Other DNA variants within this sample encode the same CDR3. The chain joins TRBV6-6 to TRBJ2-2, with 9 bases aligning to TRBD2. The CDR3 consists of 20 residues. V shed 6 bases and J 5 bases; nucleotides not matched to a gene: 22. Germline values: CDR1 MNHNY, CDR2 SVGAGI (reference sequence). The DNA of the CDR3 is TGTGCCAGCAGCCCACTAATGGGACTCGCGGGGGGGCCAGGTACCGGGGAGCTGTTTTTT. Protein product: CASSPLMGLAGGPGTGELFF.

This chain links TRBV7-8 with TRBJ2-7; possibly TRBD1 for D (5 bases). The V end lost 2 bases, the J end lost 7 bases, and 18 bases lay between the germline ends. Germline CDR1 is SGHVS and CDR2 is FQNEAQ. The CDR3 spans 15 residues. The CDR3 region has the DNA TGTGCCAGCAGCTTATCGCAGGGTCTTTTACGTGAGCAGTACTTC. Residues: CASSLSQGLLREQYF. Supplemented by reference TRBV7-8 and TRBJ2-7, the full variable domain reads GAGVSQSPRYKVAKRGQDVALRCDPISGHVSLFWYQQALGQGPEFLTYFQNEAQLDKSGLPSDRFFAERPEGSVSTLKIQRTQQEDSAVYLCASSLSQGLLREQYFGPGTRLTVT.

This clone was seen only once. The chain couples TRBV19 to TRBJ1-5; possibly TRBD1 for D (6 bases). The CDR3 is 21 amino acids. CDR1 is LNHDA and CDR2 is SQIVND in the germline V gene (reference sequence). V was trimmed by 4 bases and J by 5 bases, leaving 33 bases between them. The chain's CDR3 is CASSRRGEIGGATLLDQPQHF. The CDR3 bases are TGTGCCAGTAGTAGACGTGGGGAAATAGGGGGGGCGACCCTACTCGATCAGCCCCAGCATTTT. The full variable domain, rest sourced from reference TRBV19 and TRBJ1-5, is DGGITQSPKYLFRKEGQNVTLSCEQNLNHDAMYWYRQDPGQGLRLIYYSQIVNDFQKGDIAEGYSVSREKKESFPLTVTSAQKNPTAFYLCASSRRGEIGGATLLDQPQHFGDGTRLSIL.

The V call is TRBV30, the J call TRBJ2-7; 7 bases align to TRBD1. This CDR3 spans 12 amino acids. J was trimmed by 1 base and V by 4 bases; bases with no gene match: 1. Germline CDR1 reads GTSNPN; CDR2 reads SVGIG (reference sequence). CDR3 nucleotide sequence: TGTGCCTGGAACAGGGGTTCCTACGAGCAGTACTTC. As protein: CAWNRGSYEQYF.

The chain couples TRBV4-2 to TRBJ2-7; 9 bases fit TRBD1. The CDR3 sequence is 16 residues long. The trim removed 4 bases at V and 7 bases at J, leaving 14 bases unmatched. Per germline, CDR1 LGHNA and CDR2 YNFKEQ. In DNA, the CDR3 is TGTGCCAGCAGCCGGGCCCCGGGACAGGGAGAAGGGGAGCAGTACTTC. Translating gives CASSRAPGQGEGEQYF.